These T cell receptor beta chains were read from a single sample in a study of metastatic and nonmetastatic thyroid tumors. TCRdb re-called clones from the PCR reads using MiXCR. The sample contains 20,000 to 30,000 clones, 13% of which appear only once. Material: blood. The receptors stem from a female donor with papillary thyroid cancer or a benign thyroid nodule (not recorded which). Some clones in this sample may be carry-over from other donors' samples. Both conserved end residues are part of each CDR3. Fields, in order: V gene, J gene, D gene, clone size, CDR3 protein, CDR3 DNA. D genes are given only for firm matches. Size is omitted from some rows. Given values are once, few, many or a class for expanded clones.

v_call: TRBV28
j_call: TRBJ2-5
d_call: NA
clone_size: NA
cdr3_aa: CASSPRDMRKETQYF
cdr3_nt: TGTGCCAGCAGTCCTAGGGACATGAGAAAAGAGACCCAGTACTTC

v_call: TRBV5-5
j_call: TRBJ1-5
d_call: NA
clone_size: many
cdr3_aa: CASSLGQDSNQPQHF
cdr3_nt: TGTGCCAGCAGCTTGGGCCAGGATAGCAATCAGCCCCAGCATTTT

v_call: TRBV20-1
j_call: TRBJ2-1
d_call: TRBD2
clone_size: many
cdr3_aa: CSARGLAGGRSYNEQFF
cdr3_nt: TGCAGTGCTAGGGGGCTAGCGGGAGGGCGGTCCTACAATGAGCAGTTCTTC

v_call: TRBV5-1
j_call: TRBJ2-3
d_call: NA
clone_size: many
cdr3_aa: CASSRGADTQYF
cdr3_nt: TGCGCCAGCAGTCGCGGGGCAGATACGCAGTATTTT

v_call: TRBV28
j_call: TRBJ2-7
d_call: NA
clone_size: medium-sized
cdr3_aa: CASSNPAPGYEQYF
cdr3_nt: TGTGCCAGCAGCAACCCTGCTCCGGGCTACGAGCAGTACTTC

v_call: TRBV14
j_call: TRBJ2-3
d_call: NA
clone_size: few
cdr3_aa: CASSRIIGKGTDTQYF
cdr3_nt: TGTGCCAGCAGCCGAATTATCGGGAAGGGCACAGATACGCAGTATTTT

v_call: TRBV7-9
j_call: TRBJ2-5
d_call: NA
clone_size: many
cdr3_aa: CASSTFTRGGETQYF
cdr3_nt: TGTGCCAGCAGCACCTTTACTAGGGGGGGCGAGACCCAGTACTTC

v_call: TRBV18
j_call: TRBJ2-3
d_call: NA
clone_size: many
cdr3_aa: CASSLTGPPRDTQYF
cdr3_nt: TGTGCCAGCTCACTAACCGGGCCCCCCCGGGATACGCAGTATTTT

v_call: TRBV7-9
j_call: TRBJ2-7
d_call: TRBD1
clone_size: NA
cdr3_aa: CASSPGTGGVYEQYF
cdr3_nt: TGTGCCAGCAGTCCAGGGACAGGGGGCGTCTACGAGCAGTACTTC

v_call: TRBV7-9
j_call: TRBJ1-2
d_call: TRBD1
clone_size: many
cdr3_aa: CASSLDWDRGTGYTF
cdr3_nt: TGTGCCAGCAGCTTAGACTGGGACAGGGGGACTGGCTACACCTTC

v_call: TRBV19
j_call: TRBJ1-2
d_call: NA
clone_size: many
cdr3_aa: CASSKTGDLYGYTF
cdr3_nt: TGTGCCAGTAGTAAAACCGGGGACCTCTATGGCTACACCTTC

v_call: TRBV2
j_call: TRBJ1-1
d_call: NA
clone_size: many
cdr3_aa: CASSEIQNTEAFF
cdr3_nt: TGTGCCAGCAGTGAAATACAGAACACTGAAGCTTTCTTT

v_call: TRBV28
j_call: TRBJ2-7
d_call: NA
clone_size: many
cdr3_aa: CASTTAGSRGERYF
cdr3_nt: TGTGCCAGCACCACCGCTGGGAGTCGGGGAGAGCGGTACTTC

v_call: TRBV4-2
j_call: TRBJ1-3
d_call: NA
clone_size: many
cdr3_aa: CASSQVPGPAIVGNTIYF
cdr3_nt: TGTGCCAGCAGCCAAGTCCCCGGTCCGGCTATTGTAGGAAACACCATATATTTT

v_call: TRBV11-2
j_call: TRBJ2-7
d_call: NA
clone_size: medium-sized
cdr3_aa: CASSLSHGAYEQYF
cdr3_nt: TGTGCCAGCAGCCTATCCCATGGGGCCTACGAGCAGTACTTC

v_call: TRBV13
j_call: TRBJ2-1
d_call: NA
clone_size: many
cdr3_aa: CASSLSGRGREQFF
cdr3_nt: TGTGCCAGCAGCTTAAGCGGAAGGGGTCGGGAGCAGTTCTTC

v_call: TRBV11-2
j_call: TRBJ1-4
d_call: NA
clone_size: many
cdr3_aa: CASSSTRGAGEKLFF
cdr3_nt: TGTGCCAGCAGCTCGACGCGGGGGGCCGGGGAAAAACTGTTTTTT

v_call: TRBV20-1
j_call: TRBJ1-5
d_call: TRBD1
clone_size: many
cdr3_aa: CSARLRGSNQPQHF
cdr3_nt: TGCAGTGCTAGGCTCAGGGGGAGCAATCAGCCCCAGCATTTT

v_call: TRBV5-1
j_call: TRBJ2-7
d_call: NA
clone_size: many
cdr3_aa: CASSLTANSYEQYF
cdr3_nt: TGCGCCAGCAGCTTGACAGCTAACTCCTACGAGCAGTACTTC

v_call: TRBV20-1
j_call: TRBJ2-3
d_call: TRBD2
clone_size: many
cdr3_aa: CSASLGLAETDTQYF
cdr3_nt: TGCAGTGCTAGTCTGGGACTAGCGGAAACAGATACGCAGTATTTT

v_call: TRBV10-3
j_call: TRBJ2-1
d_call: NA
clone_size: many
cdr3_aa: CAIGTLSSYNEQFF
cdr3_nt: TGTGCCATCGGGACCCTCTCCTCCTACAATGAGCAGTTCTTC

v_call: TRBV27
j_call: TRBJ2-1
d_call: TRBD1
clone_size: many
cdr3_aa: CASTKAPGQGYNEQFF
cdr3_nt: TGTGCCAGCACCAAAGCGCCGGGACAGGGCTACAATGAGCAGTTCTTC

v_call: TRBV6-1
j_call: TRBJ1-1
d_call: TRBD1
clone_size: NA
cdr3_aa: CASSDKQGEGAEAFF
cdr3_nt: TGTGCCAGCAGTGATAAACAGGGGGAAGGGGCTGAAGCTTTCTTT

v_call: TRBV9
j_call: TRBJ1-2
d_call: NA
clone_size: many
cdr3_aa: CASSAVGGANGYTF
cdr3_nt: TGTGCCAGCAGCGCGGTAGGGGGGGCGAATGGCTACACCTTC

v_call: TRBV6-1
j_call: TRBJ1-2
d_call: TRBD1
clone_size: many
cdr3_aa: CASSGSTGGAKDGYTF
cdr3_nt: TGTGCCAGCAGTGGTTCGACAGGGGGCGCGAAAGATGGCTACACCTTC

v_call: TRBV28
j_call: TRBJ1-2
d_call: NA
clone_size: many
cdr3_aa: CASSPAPDSNYGYTF
cdr3_nt: TGTGCCAGCAGCCCCGCCCCGGACAGTAACTATGGCTACACCTTC

v_call: TRBV6-1
j_call: TRBJ2-1
d_call: TRBD2
clone_size: many
cdr3_aa: CASRLAGPYNEQFF
cdr3_nt: TGTGCCAGCAGATTAGCGGGCCCCTACAATGAGCAGTTCTTC

v_call: TRBV6-2/TRBV6-3
j_call: TRBJ2-7
d_call: NA
clone_size: NA
cdr3_aa: CASTRTDRGEQYF
cdr3_nt: TGTGCCAGCACTCGGACGGACCGGGGGGAGCAGTACTTC

v_call: TRBV4-1
j_call: TRBJ2-1
d_call: NA
clone_size: many
cdr3_aa: CASSLHYGEVSYNEQFF
cdr3_nt: TGCGCCAGCAGCCTACACTACGGGGAAGTCTCCTACAATGAGCAGTTCTTC

v_call: TRBV28
j_call: TRBJ2-7
d_call: TRBD1
clone_size: many
cdr3_aa: CASGRQGLSYEQYF
cdr3_nt: TGTGCCAGCGGCAGACAGGGGCTCTCCTACGAGCAGTACTTC

v_call: TRBV5-1
j_call: TRBJ2-1
d_call: TRBD2
clone_size: many
cdr3_aa: CASSLGTSGTLYEQFF
cdr3_nt: TGCGCCAGCAGCTTGGGGACTAGCGGGACTCTGTATGAGCAGTTCTTC